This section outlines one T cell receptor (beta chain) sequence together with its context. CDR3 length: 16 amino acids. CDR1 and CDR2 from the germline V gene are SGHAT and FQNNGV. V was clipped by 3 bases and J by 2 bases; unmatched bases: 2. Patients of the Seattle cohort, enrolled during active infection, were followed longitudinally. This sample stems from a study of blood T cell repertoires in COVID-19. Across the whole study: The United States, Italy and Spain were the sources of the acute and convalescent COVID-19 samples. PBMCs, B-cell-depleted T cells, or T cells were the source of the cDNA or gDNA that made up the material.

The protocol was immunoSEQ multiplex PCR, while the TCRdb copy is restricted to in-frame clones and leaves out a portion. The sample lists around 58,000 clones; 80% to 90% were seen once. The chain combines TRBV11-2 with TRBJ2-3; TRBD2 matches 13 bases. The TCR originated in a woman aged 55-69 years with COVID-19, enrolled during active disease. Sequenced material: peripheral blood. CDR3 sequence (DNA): TGTGCCAGCAGCTTGACTAGCGGGAGGATCACAGATACGCAGTATTTT. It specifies CASSLTSGRITDTQYF.